This TCR beta chain was obtained from a study of T cells in Graves' hyperthyroidism and ophthalmopathy. Looking at the study overall: Initial diagnosis, before any treatment, was when peripheral blood was collected.

This clonotype was picked up many times. Authors of the study amplified TCR beta CDR3 regions from RNA transcripts. In the first-round RT-PCR of the TCR CDR3, the HTBI primer set was used. A single record per CDR3 protein comes from TCRdb applying MiXCR to the multiplex PCR reads. This table holds some 500,000 distinct CDR3 sequences, around 16% found once. Diagnoses rested on clinical symptoms, serum thyroxine and TRAb, thyroid ultrasound and orbital computed tomography. The PBMCs studied were ones that came from 8.5 to 10 ml fresh peripheral blood. The CDR3 runs 16 residues. Trimming removed 0 bases from V and 1 base from J; junction bases left unmatched: 4. Germline V CDR1 and CDR2: PRHDT, FYEKMQ (reference sequence).

The specimen sequenced was blood. The chain joins TRBV13 to TRBJ1-1, with 8 bases identical to TRBD1. This sequence originates from a woman younger than 45 with Graves' ophthalmopathy. The CDR3 nucleotides read TGTGCCAGCAGCTTAGGACAGGGGGGGGAGAACACTGAAGCTTTCTTT. Translation: CASSLGQGGENTEAFF.